This T cell receptor beta chain was captured by sequencing in a study of blood T cell repertoires in COVID-19. V was cut by 6 bases and J by 6 bases, with 3 bases left in between. The CDR3 has 10 residues. TCRdb's copy holds only in-frame clones and misses some; the assay was immunoSEQ multiplex PCR. The sample yields over 130,000 clones, 75% to 85% seen once. The genes are TRBV12-3 or TRBV12-4 and TRBJ2-1; D not certain. Sequenced sample: peripheral blood. The clonotype originates from a man aged 50-60 years with acute or convalescent COVID-19. The CDR3 bases are TGTGCCAGCAGCGGCAATGAGCAGTTCTTC. As protein: CASSGNEQFF.